The table lists the clone carrying this T cell receptor (beta chain) with a count of one. Its specificity is unknown. Trimming removed 0 bases at V and 5 bases at J, with 14 bases between. In germline, CDR1 is SGHRS, CDR2 YFSETQ. The CDR3 length is 15 residues. Time point of the sample: persistent/refractory GD, antithyroid drugs over 5 years with positive TRAb. Isolated PBMC RNA provided the starting material for the TCR library. The data stem from a study of regulatory T cells in long-lasting Graves disease. General study results and limits: The study examined only peripheral blood, not thyroid tissue. TRBV28, TRBJ1-2 and TRBJ2-5 were favored in persistent disease.

Building of the TCR beta libraries involved iRepertoire HTBI primers and Arm-PCR of CDR3 regions. In the original analysis: Across the samples, identification revealed 50 to 80 TRBV and 12 to 15 TRBJ segments. TCRdb recomputed calls from the multiplex PCR reads with MiXCR, one row per CDR3 protein. In this record, the V and J calls reflect TCRdb's handling and not the investigators' own analysis. The top ten hold 7% to 9.5% of the sample, which has about 470,000 distinct CDR3 sequences, 20% seen once. The clonotype comes from a female donor with Graves disease. The J gene is TRBJ2-5, the V gene TRBV5-1; D is perhaps TRBD1 (6 bases). Specimen: peripheral blood mononuclear cells (PBMCs), collected when the disease was refractory, from a patient treated with antithyroid drugs. CDR3 sequence: CASSLEARGSETQYF. As DNA, the CDR3 is TGCGCCAGCAGCTTGGAGGCCAGGGGTTCGGAGACCCAGTACTTC. The full variable domain, with the rest looked up from reference TRBV5-1 and TRBJ2-5, is KAGVTQTPRYLIKTRGQQVTLSCSPISGHRSVSWYQQTPGQGLQFLFEYFSETQRNKGNFPGRFSGRQFSNSRSEMNVSTLELGDSALYLCASSLEARGSETQYFGPGTRLLVL.